The 2 T cell receptor beta chains below come from one sample, sequenced in a study of Graves' ophthalmopathy and Graves' hyperthyroidism. The TCR beta CDR3 regions underwent amplification from RNA transcripts. HTBI primers primed a first-round RT-PCR, and a second-round multiplex PCR followed. One entry per CDR3 protein, called by TCRdb with MiXCR from the multiplex PCR reads. The table shows some 200,000 distinct CDR3 sequences, with 29% occurring only once. Sequenced sample: peripheral blood. These receptors all come from a middle-aged man with Graves' ophthalmopathy.

This clonotype was recorded many times. The genes are TRBV9 and TRBJ2-7; possibly TRBD2 for D (6 bases). V dropped 2 bases and J dropped 0 bases, with 9 bases sitting between them. Germline V gives CDR1 SGDLS, CDR2 YYNGEE. CDR3 length: 14 amino acids. The CDR3 loop reads CASSVFGSSYEQYF. CDR3 sequence (DNA): TGTGCCAGCAGCGTGTTCGGGAGCTCCTACGAGCAGTACTTC. The full variable domain, completed using reference TRBV9 and TRBJ2-7, is DSGVTQTPKHLITATGQRVTLRCSPRSGDLSVYWYQQSLDQGLQFLIQYYNGEERAKGNILERFSAQQFPDLHSELNLSSLELGDSALYFCASSVFGSSYEQYFGPGTRLTVT.

This clonotype was detected ten times or more. The rearrangement uses TRBV6-1 and TRBJ2-7; D might be TRBD1 (6 bases). CDR1 is MNHNS, CDR2 SASEGT, per germline. This CDR3 is built from 15 residues. V was trimmed by 4 bases and J by 2 bases, leaving 15 bases between them. CDR3 sequence reads: CASSGSLQGTYEQYF. CDR3 coding DNA: TGTGCCAGCAGTGGATCTCTCCAGGGGACCTACGAGCAGTACTTC.